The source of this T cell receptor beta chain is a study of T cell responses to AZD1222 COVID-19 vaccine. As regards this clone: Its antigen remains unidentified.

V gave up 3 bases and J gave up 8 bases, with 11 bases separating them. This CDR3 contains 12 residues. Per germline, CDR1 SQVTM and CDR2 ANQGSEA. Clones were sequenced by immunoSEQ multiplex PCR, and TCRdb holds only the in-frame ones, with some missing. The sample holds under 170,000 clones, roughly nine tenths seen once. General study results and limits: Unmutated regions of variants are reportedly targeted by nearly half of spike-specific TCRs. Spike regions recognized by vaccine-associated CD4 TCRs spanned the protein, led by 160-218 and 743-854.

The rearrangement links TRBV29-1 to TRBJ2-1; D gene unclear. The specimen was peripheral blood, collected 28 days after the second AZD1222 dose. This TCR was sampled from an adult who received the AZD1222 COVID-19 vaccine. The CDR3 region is CSVEAGRDEQFF. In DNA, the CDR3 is TGCAGCGTTGAGGCTGGGCGCGATGAGCAGTTCTTC.